The 25 T cell receptor beta chains in this list originate from one sample, sequenced in a study of response to subunit inactivated influenza vaccine. TCRdb reprocessed the RT-PCR reads with MiXCR, giving one entry per CDR3 protein. Altogether approximately 500,000 distinct CDR3 sequences are present, approximately 12% being singletons, with the ten largest covering roughly 13%. The input for sequencing was PBMCs from blood, taken roughly 6 weeks after vaccination. These receptors were collected from a man aged 50 to 60 who received an inactivated influenza vaccine.

The chain links TRBV7-8 to TRBJ2-5, with 10 nucleotides matching TRBD2. CDR3 length: 16 amino acids. Germline assignment: CDR1 SGHVS and CDR2 FQNEAQ. J gave up 6 bases and V 2 bases, and 9 bases lay outside the gene matches. CDR3 nucleotide sequence: TGTGCCAGCAGCTTACCCCTAGCGGGAGTGGAAAAGACCCAGTACTTC. As protein: CASSLPLAGVEKTQYF.

This clonotype was detected a few times. V and J are TRBV5-6 and TRBJ2-3, with D hard to call. Trimming cost V 1 base and J 4 bases, with 4 bases left between them. Per germline, CDR1 SGHDT and CDR2 YYEEEE. The CDR3 runs to 12 residues. The CDR3 here is CASSLFPDTQYF. The CDR3, as DNA: TGTGCCAGCAGCTTGTTTCCAGATACGCAGTATTTT.

This clonotype has a handful of counts. Written as DNA, the CDR3 is TGTGCCAGCAGCCCATCGGGGACAGGACAATACAATGAGCAGTTCTTC. Residues: CASSPSGTGQYNEQFF. This chain connects TRBV7-9 to TRBJ2-1, with 8 bases that match TRBD1. The CDR3 is 16 amino acids. V trimming: 5 bases; J trimming: 4 bases; junction bases outside the gene matches: 10. The germline V gene encodes CDR1 SEHNR and CDR2 FQNEAQ (reference sequence).

V usage is TRBV4-1 and J usage is TRBJ2-3; unclear D gene. Germline values: CDR1 MGHRA, CDR2 YSYEKL. The CDR3 is 15 amino acids. V dropped 3 bases and J dropped 1 base, with 11 bases sitting between them. The CDR3 nucleotides read TGCGCCAGCAGCCAGAGCAGTCGGCGCACAGATACGCAGTATTTT. This sequence encodes CASSQSSRRTDTQYF.

This clonotype was counted a few times. The chain carries TRBV28 and TRBJ2-3; a possible D gene is TRBD2 (6 bases). Per germline, CDR1 MDHEN and CDR2 SYDVKM. The V end was cut by 5 bases, the J end by 0 bases, with 12 bases between. The CDR3 is 15 residues long. CDR3 DNA: TGTGCCAGCAGTCTCCCGGGACTCAGCACAGATACGCAGTATTTT. Translating gives CASSLPGLSTDTQYF.

This clonotype has a handful of counts. The rearrangement links TRBV4-1 to TRBJ2-1; D possibly corresponds to TRBD1 (6 bases). Looked up from germline, CDR1 is MGHRA and CDR2 is YSYEKL. Trimming cost V 1 base and J 4 bases, with 14 bases left between them. This CDR3 comprises 16 residues. CDR3 nucleotides: TGCGCCAGCAGCCAAGTCTGGACAGAAGTTTACAATGAGCAGTTCTTC. Its translation is CASSQVWTEVYNEQFF.

CDR3 amino acids: CASTEEGTSTDTQYF. The CDR3 DNA is TGTGCCAGCACCGAAGAAGGGACTAGCACAGATACGCAGTATTTT. This chain joins TRBV2 and TRBJ2-3; possibly TRBD2 for D (6 bases). V was cut by 7 bases and J by 0 bases, with 14 bases left in between. This CDR3 region has 15 residues. Germline CDR1 and CDR2: SNHLY and FYNNEI.

This clonotype showed up just a few times. The V call is TRBV7-9, the J call TRBJ1-5; 9 bases line up with TRBD1. Germline CDR1 SEHNR, CDR2 FQNEAQ (reference sequence). Losses at the gene ends were 3 bases for V and 12 bases for J; bases not matched to a gene: 3. The CDR3 contains 12 residues. The CDR3 DNA sequence: TGTGCCAGCAGCTTGGGACAGGGAGACCAGCATTTT. Its translation is CASSLGQGDQHF.

This clonotype was found a few times. The genes are TRBV20-1 and TRBJ2-7; no clear D. V gave up 5 bases and J gave up 4 bases, with 15 bases separating them. The CDR3 runs 13 residues. Germline CDR1 DFQATT, CDR2 SNEGSKA (reference sequence). The CDR3 protein is CSASPGPRYEQYF. The CDR3 DNA follows: TGCAGTGCTTCCCCGGGTCCACGGTACGAGCAGTACTTC.

This clonotype was seen a few times. The chain recombines TRBV12-3 or TRBV12-4 with TRBJ1-2; D uncertain. The CDR3 extends over 12 amino acids. Trimming took 4 bases from V and 8 from J, leaving 11 bases between them. CDR3 sequence reads: CASSYTWSGYTF. DNA of the CDR3: TGTGCCAGCAGTTACACGTGGTCGGGCTACACCTTC.

The table lists this clonotype with many counts. The V gene is TRBV7-9, the J gene TRBJ2-3, with D possibly being TRBD2 (5 bases). Germline V gene sequence: CDR1 SEHNR, CDR2 FQNEAQ (reference sequence). CDR3 length: 16 amino acids. Trimming left V 5 bases short and J 2 bases short, with 17 bases between. Written as DNA, the CDR3 is TGTGCCAGCAGCAACCCGGGGAGTATGGACACAGATACGCAGTATTTT. Amino acids: CASSNPGSMDTDTQYF.

There are a few counts of this clonotype. V gene TRBV10-3 combines with J gene TRBJ2-7, with D possibly TRBD2 on 6 matching bases. Germline assignment: CDR1 ENHRY and CDR2 SYGVKD. Trimming pared 10 bases from V and 5 bases from J, leaving 21 bases between. The CDR3 length is 14 residues. The CDR3 coding sequence is TGTGCCACCGTTAGGAGGGCAGGAGCCAACGAGCAGTACTTC. Translating gives CATVRRAGANEQYF.

This clonotype was counted between two and nine times. CDR3 sequence: CASSSGTQNQETQYF. Written as DNA, the CDR3 is TGTGCCAGCAGTTCCGGGACACAAAACCAAGAGACCCAGTACTTC. The V and J genes are TRBV6-5 and TRBJ2-5; D may be TRBD1 (6 bases). The CDR3 totals 15 residues. Germline V gene lookup returns CDR1 MNHEY and CDR2 SVGAGI. V was trimmed by 4 bases and J by 0 bases, leaving 12 bases between them.

The V and J genes are TRBV20-1 and TRBJ2-7; D is perhaps TRBD1 (5 bases). CDR3 length: 13 amino acids. With 0 bases removed from V and 1 base from J, the gap between germline ends came to 7 bases. Germline V gene sequence: CDR1 DFQATT, CDR2 SNEGSKA (reference sequence). The CDR3 loop reads CSARDYRSYEQYF. The CDR3 DNA reads TGCAGTGCTAGAGATTACAGGTCCTACGAGCAGTACTTC.

In its sample, this clonotype was seen many times. The V call is TRBV19, the J call TRBJ1-2; a possible D gene is TRBD1 (5 bases). The CDR3 is 14 residues long. Per germline, CDR1 LNHDA and CDR2 SQIVND (reference sequence). Trimming cost V 7 bases and J 4 bases, with 16 bases left between them. The CDR3 spells CASTTGRASYGYTF. The CDR3 nucleotides are TGTGCCAGTACTACGGGACGGGCAAGCTATGGCTACACCTTC.

V and J are TRBV29-1 and TRBJ1-1; D is uncertain. CDR3 length: 15 residues. Germline V gene sequence: CDR1 SQVTM, CDR2 ANQGSEA. V shed 1 base and J shed 3 bases, with 15 bases lying between them. The CDR3: CSVEGRLSQDTEAFF. In DNA, the CDR3 is TGCAGCGTTGAAGGTCGACTCTCTCAGGACACTGAAGCTTTCTTT.

The chain employs TRBV6-2 or TRBV6-3 and TRBJ1-5, with unresolved D. CDR3 size: 13 residues. In germline, CDR1 is MNHEY, CDR2 SVGEGT. Trimming removed 3 bases at V and 3 bases at J, with 6 bases between. The CDR3 spells CASSYDPNQPQHF. DNA of the CDR3: TGTGCCAGCAGTTATGACCCCAATCAGCCCCAGCATTTT.

Worth noting for this clonotype: The final CDR3 position lacks the conserved phenylalanine or tryptophan, pointing to a likely read error. V is TRBV12-3 or TRBV12-4 and J is TRBJ2-5; D is unresolved. With 1 base removed from V and 4 bases from J, the gap between germline ends came to 7 bases. The CDR3 has 13 residues. The CDR3 reads CASSLGELETQYY. The CDR3, as DNA: TGTGCCAGCAGTTTAGGGGAATTAGAGACCCAGTACTAC.

The chain carries TRBV20-1 and TRBJ1-1; TRBD1 is a possible D gene (6 bases). The V gene lost 5 bases and the J gene lost 13 bases, with 20 bases spanning the gap. Per germline, CDR1 DFQATT and CDR2 SNEGSKA (reference sequence). This CDR3 has 12 residues. The DNA for the CDR3 is TGCAGTGCTGATACAGGGAAGGGGAAAGGTTTCTTT. Translated, it gives CSADTGKGKGFF.

This chain connects TRBV27 to TRBJ2-5; 7 bases match TRBD2. The CDR3 spans 14 residues. CDR1 and CDR2 (germline): MNHEY, SMNVEV (reference sequence). With 6 bases clipped from V and 2 bases from J, the junction kept 6 bases outside the gene matches. CDR3 sequence (DNA): TGTGCCAGCAGACCCCCCGGGGGGCAAGAGACCCAGTACTTC. Its translation is CASRPPGGQETQYF.

This clonotype was detected many times. The V gene is TRBV5-1, the J gene TRBJ2-2; D is undetermined. V lost 1 base and J lost 2, with 6 bases in between. This CDR3 spans 14 amino acids. Looked up from germline, CDR1 is SGHRS and CDR2 is YFSETQ. The CDR3 reads CASSLWINTGELFF. DNA of the CDR3: TGCGCCAGCAGCTTGTGGATAAACACCGGGGAGCTGTTTTTT.

DNA for the CDR3: TGCAGTGCTGGAGGCTCGGGTTTGTCCTACAATGAGCAGTTCTTC. Its translation: CSAGGSGLSYNEQFF. This rearrangement joins TRBV20-1 to TRBJ2-1; TRBD2 might be the D (5 bases). The V gene's germline CDR1 is DFQATT and CDR2 SNEGSKA (reference sequence). Trimming pared 5 bases from V and 1 base from J, leaving 15 bases between. The CDR3 extends over 15 amino acids.

This clonotype was detected only a few times. The CDR3 region is CASNPGQGNYGYTF. The CDR3 region has the DNA TGCGCCAGTAACCCCGGACAGGGTAACTATGGCTACACCTTC. The gene calls are TRBV5-1 and TRBJ1-2; TRBD1 aligns across 8 bases. V was clipped by 8 bases and J by 1 base; unmatched bases: 7. The CDR3 contains 14 residues. Germline CDR1 reads SGHRS; CDR2 reads YFSETQ.

The genes are TRBV5-1 and TRBJ1-1; D is ambiguous. CDR3 length: 13 residues. Germline values: CDR1 SGHRS, CDR2 YFSETQ. V shed 5 bases and J shed 1 base, with 9 bases lying between them. Here the CDR3 reads CASRRSANTEAFF. Here the CDR3 DNA reads TGCGCCAGCAGGCGGTCGGCGAACACTGAAGCTTTCTTT.

This clonotype occurred a few times. The chain uses TRBV3-1 and TRBJ2-7; the D gene is possibly TRBD2 (7 bases). The V and J ends lost 2 bases and 0 bases respectively, with 14 bases between them. Germline V gene lookup returns CDR1 LGHDT and CDR2 YNNKEL (reference sequence). The CDR3 is 16 residues long. As DNA, the CDR3 is TGTGCCAGCAGCCAACGAGGGGGGGTAAACTCCTACGAGCAGTACTTC. Its protein is CASSQRGGVNSYEQYF.